This section outlines one TCR beta chain sequence together with its context. The sample comes from a study of PD-L1 blockade in urothelial cancer. The wider study: Typically, measured as a median, blood samples had 110,000 to 150,000 T cells.

Time point noted: peripheral blood 6 weeks after treatment start. Clones were sequenced by immunoSEQ multiplex PCR, and TCRdb holds only the in-frame ones, with some missing. The sample yields approximately 36,000 clones, approximately 88% seen once. Germline lookup yields CDR1 DFQATT and CDR2 SNEGSKA (reference sequence). Trimming removed 6 bases from V and 9 bases from J, with 12 bases in between. The CDR3 runs 11 residues. The V call is TRBV20-1, the J call TRBJ2-1; D call uncertain. The sequence came from a middle-aged man with urothelial cancer. Source: PBMCs, taken around atezolizumab (anti-PD-L1) treatment. CDR3 DNA: TGCAGTGCGGCCTTAATCCGTGAGCAGTTCTTC. It is translated as CSAALIREQFF.